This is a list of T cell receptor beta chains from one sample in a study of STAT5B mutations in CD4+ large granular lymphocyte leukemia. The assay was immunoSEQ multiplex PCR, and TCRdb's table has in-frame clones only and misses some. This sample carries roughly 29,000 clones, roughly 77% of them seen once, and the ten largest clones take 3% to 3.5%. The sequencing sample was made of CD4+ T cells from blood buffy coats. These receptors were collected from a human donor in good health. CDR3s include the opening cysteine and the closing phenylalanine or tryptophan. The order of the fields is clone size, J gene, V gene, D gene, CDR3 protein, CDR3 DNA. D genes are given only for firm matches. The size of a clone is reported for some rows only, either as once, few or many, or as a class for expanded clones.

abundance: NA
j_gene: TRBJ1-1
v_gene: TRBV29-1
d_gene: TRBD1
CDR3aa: CSVRPQGAQSEAFF
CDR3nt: TGCAGCGTCCGTCCGCAGGGGGCGCAATCTGAAGCTTTCTTT

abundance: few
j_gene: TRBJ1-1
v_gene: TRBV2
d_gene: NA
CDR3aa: CASSEVPQSMNTEAFF
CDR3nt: TGTGCCAGCAGTGAAGTTCCGCAGAGCATGAACACTGAAGCTTTCTTT

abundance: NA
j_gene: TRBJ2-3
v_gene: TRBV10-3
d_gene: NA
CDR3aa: CAISESVGGRAPYF
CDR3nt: TGTGCCATCAGTGAGTCGGTTGGCGGGCGGGCCCCATATTTT

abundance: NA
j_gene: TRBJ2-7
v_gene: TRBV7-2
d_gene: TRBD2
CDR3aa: CASSRSGRPYYEQYF
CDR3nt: TGTGCCAGCAGTCGTAGCGGGAGGCCCTACTACGAGCAGTACTTC

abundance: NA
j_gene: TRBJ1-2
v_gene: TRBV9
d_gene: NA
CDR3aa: CASSVFREGYTF
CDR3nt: TGTGCCAGCAGCGTATTCCGGGAGGGCTACACCTTC

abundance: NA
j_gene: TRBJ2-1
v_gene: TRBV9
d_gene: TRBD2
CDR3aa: CASSGRGGTSGRGEQFF
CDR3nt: TGTGCCAGCAGCGGTAGGGGCGGGACTAGCGGGAGGGGGGAGCAGTTCTTC

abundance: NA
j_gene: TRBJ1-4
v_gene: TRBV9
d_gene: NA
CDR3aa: CASSAAGTPNEKLFF
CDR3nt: TGTGCCAGCAGCGCCGCCGGGACACCGAATGAAAAACTGTTTTTT

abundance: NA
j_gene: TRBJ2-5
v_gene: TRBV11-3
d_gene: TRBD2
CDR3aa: CASSFGGGRETQYF
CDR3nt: TGTGCCAGCAGCTTCGGCGGGGGGCGAGAGACCCAGTACTTC

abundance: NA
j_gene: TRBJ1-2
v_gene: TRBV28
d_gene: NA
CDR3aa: CASSFGGGGGYTF
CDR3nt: TGTGCCAGCAGTTTCGGGGGTGGCGGGGGCTACACCTTC

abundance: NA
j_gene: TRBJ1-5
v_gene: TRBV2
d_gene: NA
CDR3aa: CASSGTVHNQPQHF
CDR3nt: TGTGCCAGCAGTGGGACAGTTCACAATCAGCCCCAGCATTTT

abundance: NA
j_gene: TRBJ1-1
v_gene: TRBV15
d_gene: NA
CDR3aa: CATSFTQNTEAFF
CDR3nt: TGTGCCACCAGCTTTACTCAAAACACTGAAGCTTTCTTT

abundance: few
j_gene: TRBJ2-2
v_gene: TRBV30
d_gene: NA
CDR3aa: CAWSVGGISTGELFF
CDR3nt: TGTGCCTGGAGTGTAGGGGGAATAAGCACCGGGGAGCTGTTTTTT

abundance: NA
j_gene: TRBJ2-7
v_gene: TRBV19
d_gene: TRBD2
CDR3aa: CASSIASGRYEQYF
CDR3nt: TGTGCCAGTAGTATAGCTAGCGGGAGATACGAGCAGTACTTC

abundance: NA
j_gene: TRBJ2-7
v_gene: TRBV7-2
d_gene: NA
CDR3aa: CASSRGVGYEQYF
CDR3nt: TGTGCCAGCAGTCGGGGAGTCGGCTACGAGCAGTACTTC

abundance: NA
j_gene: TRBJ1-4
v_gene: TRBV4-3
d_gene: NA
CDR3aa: CASSQHTYSNEKLFF
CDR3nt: TGCGCCAGCAGCCAACATACATATAGTAATGAAAAACTGTTTTTT

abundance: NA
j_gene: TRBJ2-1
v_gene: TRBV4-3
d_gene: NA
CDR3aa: CASSQDDQATKSSYNEQFF
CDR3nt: TGCGCCAGCAGCCAAGATGATCAGGCCACGAAGAGCTCCTACAATGAGCAGTTCTTC

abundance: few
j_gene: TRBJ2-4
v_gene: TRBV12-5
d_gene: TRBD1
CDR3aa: CASGLVRKDRETKNIQYF
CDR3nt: TGTGCTAGTGGTTTGGTACGGAAGGACAGGGAGACCAAAAACATTCAGTACTTC

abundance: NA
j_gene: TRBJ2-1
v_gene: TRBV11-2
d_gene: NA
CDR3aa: CASSLGHNEQFF
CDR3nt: TGTGCCAGCAGCTTAGGGCACAATGAGCAGTTCTTC

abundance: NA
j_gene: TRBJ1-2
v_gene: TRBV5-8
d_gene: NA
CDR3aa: CASSQLKGGADGYTF
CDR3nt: TGTGCCAGCAGCCAACTCAAGGGGGGCGCTGATGGCTACACCTTC

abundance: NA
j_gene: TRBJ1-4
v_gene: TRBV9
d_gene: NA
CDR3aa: CASSVMGLPNEKLFF
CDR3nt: TGTGCCAGCAGCGTTATGGGTCTACCTAATGAAAAACTGTTTTTT

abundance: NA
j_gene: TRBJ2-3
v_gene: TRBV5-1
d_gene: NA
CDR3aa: CASSAGSTDTQYF
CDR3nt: TGCGCCAGCAGCGCGGGGTCCACAGATACGCAGTATTTT

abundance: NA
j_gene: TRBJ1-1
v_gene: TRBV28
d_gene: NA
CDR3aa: CASTLPTSRGAFF
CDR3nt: TGTGCCAGCACCCTCCCAACGAGCAGGGGAGCTTTCTTT

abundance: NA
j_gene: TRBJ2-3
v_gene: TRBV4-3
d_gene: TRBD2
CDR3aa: CASSQGEGTQYF
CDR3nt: TGCGCCAGCAGCCAAGGGGAGGGTACGCAGTATTTT

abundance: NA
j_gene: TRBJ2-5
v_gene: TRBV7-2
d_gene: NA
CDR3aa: CASSLLETQYF
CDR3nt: TGTGCCAGCAGCTTATTGGAGACCCAGTACTTC

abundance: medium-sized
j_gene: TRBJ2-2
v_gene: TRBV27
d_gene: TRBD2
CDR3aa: CASSQTSGSAGELFF
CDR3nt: TGTGCCAGCAGCCAGACTAGCGGGAGTGCCGGGGAGCTGTTTTTT

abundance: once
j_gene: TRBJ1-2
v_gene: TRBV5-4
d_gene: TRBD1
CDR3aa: CATGGGTNYGYTF
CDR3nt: TGTGCCACAGGGGGGGGGACTAACTATGGCTACACCTTC

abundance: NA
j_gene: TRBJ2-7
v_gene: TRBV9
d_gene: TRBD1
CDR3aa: CASSVAPGQDHSYEQYF
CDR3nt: TGTGCCAGCAGCGTGGCCCCGGGACAGGACCACTCCTACGAGCAGTACTTC

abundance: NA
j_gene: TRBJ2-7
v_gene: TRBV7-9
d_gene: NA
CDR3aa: CASSLVRSHEQYF
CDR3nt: TGTGCCAGCAGCTTAGTTCGTTCTCACGAGCAGTACTTC

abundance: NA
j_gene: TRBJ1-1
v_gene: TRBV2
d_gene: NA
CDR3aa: CASKKDGSTEAFF
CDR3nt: TGTGCCAGCAAAAAGGATGGGAGCACTGAAGCTTTCTTT

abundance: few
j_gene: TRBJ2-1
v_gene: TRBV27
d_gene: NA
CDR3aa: CASSLSGPHNEQFF
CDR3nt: TGTGCCAGCAGTTTATCGGGACCACACAATGAGCAGTTCTTC

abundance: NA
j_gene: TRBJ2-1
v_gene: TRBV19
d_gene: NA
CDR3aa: CASRSNSGPRGGEQFF
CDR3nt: TGTGCCAGTAGATCAAATAGCGGCCCAAGAGGTGGTGAGCAGTTCTTC

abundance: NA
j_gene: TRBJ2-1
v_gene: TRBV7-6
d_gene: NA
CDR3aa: CASSLLVADNEQFF
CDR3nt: TGTGCCAGCAGCTTACTTGTAGCCGACAATGAGCAGTTCTTC

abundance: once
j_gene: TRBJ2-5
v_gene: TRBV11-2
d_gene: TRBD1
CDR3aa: CASSQSRTGGRETQYF
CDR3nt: TGTGCCAGCAGCCAATCCCGGACAGGGGGCCGAGAGACCCAGTACTTC

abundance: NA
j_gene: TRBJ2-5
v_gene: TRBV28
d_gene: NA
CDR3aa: CALGPSRGTQYF
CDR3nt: TGTGCTCTGGGGCCGTCCCGAGGGACCCAGTACTTC

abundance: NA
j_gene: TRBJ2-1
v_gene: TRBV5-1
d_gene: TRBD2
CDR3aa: CASSGFPSGSYNEQFF
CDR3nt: TGCGCCAGCAGCGGGTTCCCTAGCGGCTCCTACAATGAGCAGTTCTTC

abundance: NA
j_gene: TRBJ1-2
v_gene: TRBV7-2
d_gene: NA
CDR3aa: CASSLRQGGGYTF
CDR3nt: TGTGCCAGCAGCCTAAGGCAGGGTGGGGGCTACACCTTC

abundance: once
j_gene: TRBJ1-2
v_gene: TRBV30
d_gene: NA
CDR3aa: CAWSSGGSNYGYTF
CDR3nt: TGTGCCTGGAGTTCCGGTGGGTCTAACTATGGCTACACCTTC

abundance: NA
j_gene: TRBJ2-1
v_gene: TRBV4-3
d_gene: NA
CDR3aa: CASSQSGTFTTREQFF
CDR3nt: TGCGCCAGCAGCCAGTCCGGGACTTTCACGACCAGGGAGCAGTTCTTC

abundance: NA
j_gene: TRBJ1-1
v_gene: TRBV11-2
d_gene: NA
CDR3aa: CASSLGQNTEAFF
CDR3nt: TGTGCCAGCAGCTTAGGACAGAACACTGAAGCTTTCTTT